These T cell receptor beta chains were read from a single sample in a study of cytomegalovirus exposure and HLA in healthy donors. Method: immunoSEQ multiplex PCR; TCRdb's copy keeps in-frame clones and lacks some. The data show 73,000 or so clones, roughly 79% seen once. The sample consisted of PBMCs. The receptors were gathered from a man aged 45-65 years in good health and CMV-seronegative. Both conserved end residues are part of each CDR3. The order of the fields is CDR3 length, D gene, V gene, clone size, J gene, CDR3 DNA, CDR3 protein. The D gene is left open where the match is weak. Expanded clones are given a class, and other clones once, few, many or no size at all.

len: 16; d_gene: .; v_gene: TRBV28; abundance: .; j_gene: TRBJ2-6; CDR3nt: TGTGCCAGCAGCGGGACTGCACTCTCTGGGGCCAACGTCCTGACTTTC; CDR3aa: CASSGTALSGANVLTF
len: 17; d_gene: .; v_gene: TRBV9; abundance: .; j_gene: TRBJ1-5; CDR3nt: TGTGCCAGCAGCGTAGCGGAGAGGGGAGGGCCTGACGGGCCCCAGCATTTT; CDR3aa: CASSVAERGGPDGPQHF
len: 15; d_gene: TRBD1; v_gene: TRBV5-6; abundance: .; j_gene: TRBJ1-2; CDR3nt: TGTGCCAGCAGCTTTATGCAGGGGGCGCAGTATGGCTACACCTTC; CDR3aa: CASSFMQGAQYGYTF
len: 16; d_gene: .; v_gene: TRBV7-9; abundance: few; j_gene: TRBJ2-3; CDR3nt: TGTGCCAGCAGCTCGTGGGACACGTCTAGCACAGATACGCAGTATTTT; CDR3aa: CASSSWDTSSTDTQYF
len: 15; d_gene: .; v_gene: TRBV5-4; abundance: few; j_gene: TRBJ2-7; CDR3nt: TGTGCCAGCAGGGTTACTAGCTCCCCCTCGGCCGAGCAGTACTTC; CDR3aa: CASRVTSSPSAEQYF
len: 15; d_gene: .; v_gene: TRBV15; abundance: .; j_gene: TRBJ2-3; CDR3nt: TGTGCCACCAGCGCTCGGGGGGCCTCTGGTGGTACGCAGTATTTT; CDR3aa: CATSARGASGGTQYF
len: 13; d_gene: .; v_gene: TRBV7-3; abundance: .; j_gene: TRBJ2-3; CDR3nt: TGTGCCAGCAGCTCTTCAGCGGTAGAGACGCAGTATTTT; CDR3aa: CASSSSAVETQYF
len: 15; d_gene: TRBD2; v_gene: TRBV5-1; abundance: .; j_gene: TRBJ2-7; CDR3nt: TGCGCCAGCAGGCCCGAGACTAGCGCCTCCTACGAGCAGTACTTC; CDR3aa: CASRPETSASYEQYF
len: 14; d_gene: TRBD1; v_gene: TRBV5-6; abundance: .; j_gene: TRBJ1-4; CDR3nt: TGTGCCAGCAGCTACGGACAGGTTGGTGAAAAACTGTTTTTT; CDR3aa: CASSYGQVGEKLFF
len: 16; d_gene: TRBD2; v_gene: TRBV30; abundance: .; j_gene: TRBJ2-3; CDR3nt: TGTGCCTGGAGTGCTCTAGCGGGAGGGCCGTCAGATACGCAGTATTTT; CDR3aa: CAWSALAGGPSDTQYF
len: 14; d_gene: .; v_gene: TRBV7-2; abundance: .; j_gene: TRBJ2-5; CDR3nt: TGTGCCAGCAGCCCCCGGGTGGGGAGAGAGACCCAGTACTTC; CDR3aa: CASSPRVGRETQYF
len: 16; d_gene: TRBD2; v_gene: TRBV4-1; abundance: few; j_gene: TRBJ2-7; CDR3nt: TGCGCCAGCAGCCAAGAAGGCGTAGCGGGCATCTACGAGCAGTACTTC; CDR3aa: CASSQEGVAGIYEQYF
len: 15; d_gene: .; v_gene: TRBV13; abundance: .; j_gene: TRBJ2-5; CDR3nt: TGTGCCAGCAGCTGGAACGGGGGACTCGAAGAGACCCAGTACTTC; CDR3aa: CASSWNGGLEETQYF
len: 16; d_gene: .; v_gene: TRBV5-4; abundance: .; j_gene: TRBJ1-4; CDR3nt: TGTGCCAGCAGCTTGGACGGTGGGCAGGGAAATGAAAAACTGTTTTTT; CDR3aa: CASSLDGGQGNEKLFF
len: 13; d_gene: .; v_gene: TRBV6-5; abundance: .; j_gene: TRBJ1-1; CDR3nt: TGTGCCAGCAGCAACAGGGTGAGGGCTGAAGCTTTCTTT; CDR3aa: CASSNRVRAEAFF
len: 14; d_gene: .; v_gene: TRBV30; abundance: .; j_gene: TRBJ1-6; CDR3nt: TGTGCCTGGAGTGGGGAGTTAGCCAATTCACCCCTCCACTTT; CDR3aa: CAWSGELANSPLHF
len: 13; d_gene: .; v_gene: TRBV5-4; abundance: once; j_gene: TRBJ1-4; CDR3nt: TGTGCCAGCAGCACGGGACAAATCGGAAAACTGTTTTTT; CDR3aa: CASSTGQIGKLFF
len: 16; d_gene: .; v_gene: TRBV19; abundance: .; j_gene: TRBJ2-3; CDR3nt: TGTGCCAGTAGTGAACCACAGGGCTTCTTCACAGATACGCAGTATTTT; CDR3aa: CASSEPQGFFTDTQYF
len: 15; d_gene: TRBD1; v_gene: TRBV10-1; abundance: .; j_gene: TRBJ2-1; CDR3nt: TGCGCCAGCAGTTCAGGGGGACCCACCTACAATGAGCAGTTCTTC; CDR3aa: CASSSGGPTYNEQFF
len: 15; d_gene: TRBD1; v_gene: TRBV5-6; abundance: .; j_gene: TRBJ1-3; CDR3nt: TGTGCCAGCAGCCCAGGGACAGCAAGAGGGAACACCATATATTTT; CDR3aa: CASSPGTARGNTIYF
len: 13; d_gene: TRBD1; v_gene: TRBV6-6; abundance: .; j_gene: TRBJ1-2; CDR3nt: TGTGCCAGCAGTTATGACAGGGCGTCGGGCTACACCTTC; CDR3aa: CASSYDRASGYTF
len: 15; d_gene: .; v_gene: TRBV6-1; abundance: .; j_gene: TRBJ2-1; CDR3nt: TGTGCCAGCAGTGCGTCGGGAGTAAGACACAATGAGCAGTTCTTC; CDR3aa: CASSASGVRHNEQFF
len: 16; d_gene: .; v_gene: TRBV10-3; abundance: once; j_gene: TRBJ1-1; CDR3nt: TGTGCCATCAGTGGGGGGCTCCCCGCTATGAACACTGAAGCTTTCTTT; CDR3aa: CAISGGLPAMNTEAFF
len: 15; d_gene: TRBD1; v_gene: TRBV5-1; abundance: .; j_gene: TRBJ2-2; CDR3nt: TGCGCCAGCTTACCGGGACAGGGGTTCGGCGGGGAGCTGTTTTTT; CDR3aa: CASLPGQGFGGELFF
len: 15; d_gene: .; v_gene: TRBV6-6; abundance: .; j_gene: TRBJ1-5; CDR3nt: TGTGCCAGCATGCTACAGGGTATATGGAATCAGCCCCAGCATTTT; CDR3aa: CASMLQGIWNQPQHF
len: 14; d_gene: TRBD2; v_gene: TRBV2; abundance: few; j_gene: TRBJ2-5; CDR3nt: TGTGCCAGCAACACGGGAGGGCGGGCGGAGACCCAGTACTTC; CDR3aa: CASNTGGRAETQYF
len: 16; d_gene: .; v_gene: TRBV11-2; abundance: .; j_gene: TRBJ1-2; CDR3nt: TGTGCCAGCAGCCCTCAGGGAACAGGGAGTAACTATGGCTACACCTTC; CDR3aa: CASSPQGTGSNYGYTF
len: 14; d_gene: TRBD1; v_gene: TRBV6-5; abundance: .; j_gene: TRBJ1-5; CDR3nt: TGTGCCAGCAGAGGACAGGGACAACATCAGCCCCAGCATTTT; CDR3aa: CASRGQGQHQPQHF
len: 13; d_gene: .; v_gene: TRBV2; abundance: .; j_gene: TRBJ2-7; CDR3nt: TGTGCCTGTAAAGACAGAGCAGTCTACGAGCAGTACTTC; CDR3aa: CACKDRAVYEQYF
len: 13; d_gene: TRBD1; v_gene: TRBV27; abundance: .; j_gene: TRBJ1-2; CDR3nt: TGTGCCAGCAGTTATGACAGGGTCCTTGGCTACACCTTC; CDR3aa: CASSYDRVLGYTF
len: 17; d_gene: .; v_gene: TRBV28; abundance: .; j_gene: TRBJ1-5; CDR3nt: TGTGCCAGCAGTGAAACTCGACAGGCCCTTAGCAATCAGCCCCAGCATTTT; CDR3aa: CASSETRQALSNQPQHF
len: 15; d_gene: .; v_gene: TRBV7-9; abundance: .; j_gene: TRBJ1-1; CDR3nt: TGTGCCAGCAGCCCGATGGGGTGGGGGGACACTGAAGCTTTCTTT; CDR3aa: CASSPMGWGDTEAFF
len: 14; d_gene: TRBD2; v_gene: TRBV2; abundance: .; j_gene: TRBJ2-1; CDR3nt: TGTGCCAGCAGGGGACTAGCGGTATACAATGAGCAGTTCTTC; CDR3aa: CASRGLAVYNEQFF
len: 15; d_gene: .; v_gene: TRBV7-6; abundance: .; j_gene: TRBJ1-1; CDR3nt: TGTGCCAGCAGCTTAGGTCGGGGAAAGGACACTGAAGCTTTCTTT; CDR3aa: CASSLGRGKDTEAFF
len: 14; d_gene: TRBD1; v_gene: TRBV28; abundance: .; j_gene: TRBJ2-2; CDR3nt: TGTGCCAGCAGTTTAGGGACAGCAACCGGGGAGCTGTTTTTT; CDR3aa: CASSLGTATGELFF
len: 13; d_gene: .; v_gene: TRBV10-2; abundance: few; j_gene: TRBJ1-1; CDR3nt: TGCGCCAGCAGTGACCCAGGGGCCACTGAAGCTTTCTTT; CDR3aa: CASSDPGATEAFF
len: 16; d_gene: .; v_gene: TRBV15; abundance: .; j_gene: TRBJ1-5; CDR3nt: TGTGCCACCAGCAGAGCTCAGGGTTTTGGGAATCAGCCCCAGCATTTT; CDR3aa: CATSRAQGFGNQPQHF
len: 13; d_gene: .; v_gene: TRBV19; abundance: .; j_gene: TRBJ1-5; CDR3nt: TGTGCCAGCAGACAGGTGGGAGATCAGCCCCAGCATTTT; CDR3aa: CASRQVGDQPQHF
len: 15; d_gene: TRBD1; v_gene: TRBV6-5; abundance: .; j_gene: TRBJ1-1; CDR3nt: TGTGCCAGCAGTTACTCGACAGGGGCGAACACTGAAGCTTTCTTT; CDR3aa: CASSYSTGANTEAFF
len: 15; d_gene: TRBD1; v_gene: TRBV6-5; abundance: .; j_gene: TRBJ2-1; CDR3nt: TGTGCCAGCAGTAACCGGGACAGGGGGAACAATGAGCAGTTCTTC; CDR3aa: CASSNRDRGNNEQFF
len: 14; d_gene: TRBD1; v_gene: TRBV7-2; abundance: few; j_gene: TRBJ1-2; CDR3nt: TGTGCCAGCAGCGGGGACAGGGGGATTTATGGCTACACCTTC; CDR3aa: CASSGDRGIYGYTF
len: 13; d_gene: TRBD2; v_gene: TRBV10-3; abundance: .; j_gene: TRBJ2-1; CDR3nt: TGTGCCATCAGCGTTGGGACTATAAGTGAGCAGTTCTTC; CDR3aa: CAISVGTISEQFF
len: 13; d_gene: .; v_gene: TRBV4-2; abundance: .; j_gene: TRBJ1-1; CDR3nt: TGTGCCAGCAGCCAGAGGGTCATGAGTGAAGCTTTCTTT; CDR3aa: CASSQRVMSEAFF
len: 15; d_gene: .; v_gene: TRBV6-5; abundance: .; j_gene: TRBJ2-5; CDR3nt: TGTGCCAGCAGCAACACCGGGGGGCGGGGAGAGACCCAGTACTTC; CDR3aa: CASSNTGGRGETQYF
len: 14; d_gene: .; v_gene: TRBV30; abundance: .; j_gene: TRBJ1-4; CDR3nt: TGTGCCTGGAGGGGCCGGGACACTGACGAAAAACTGTTTTTT; CDR3aa: CAWRGRDTDEKLFF
len: 16; d_gene: .; v_gene: TRBV7-2; abundance: .; j_gene: TRBJ2-1; CDR3nt: TGTGCCAGCAGCTTAGTAGCAGGGAACCTCTACAATGAGCAGTTCTTC; CDR3aa: CASSLVAGNLYNEQFF
len: 17; d_gene: TRBD2; v_gene: TRBV5-4; abundance: .; j_gene: TRBJ2-1; CDR3nt: TGTGCCAGCAGCTTGATGCGGGGAGCGGGGTCCTACAATGAGCAGTTCTTC; CDR3aa: CASSLMRGAGSYNEQFF
len: 13; d_gene: .; v_gene: TRBV30; abundance: once; j_gene: TRBJ1-2; CDR3nt: TGTGCCTGGAGTGTTGGCCTTAACTATGGCTACACCTTC; CDR3aa: CAWSVGLNYGYTF
len: 15; d_gene: .; v_gene: TRBV29-1; abundance: once; j_gene: TRBJ2-4; CDR3nt: TGCAGCGTCGATGTACAGGCCTTAGCCAAAAACATTCAGTACTTC; CDR3aa: CSVDVQALAKNIQYF
len: 14; d_gene: TRBD2; v_gene: TRBV4-2; abundance: .; j_gene: TRBJ2-7; CDR3nt: TGTGCCAGCAGCCCTGGGACTAGCAGCTACGAGCAGTACTTC; CDR3aa: CASSPGTSSYEQYF
len: 12; d_gene: .; v_gene: TRBV11-2; abundance: .; j_gene: TRBJ2-7; CDR3nt: TGTGCCAGCAGCCAAGACAGGAACGAGCAGTACTTC; CDR3aa: CASSQDRNEQYF
len: 15; d_gene: TRBD1; v_gene: TRBV6-5; abundance: .; j_gene: TRBJ1-2; CDR3nt: TGTGCCAGCATCGGGGTGGACAGGGCCAGGAACGGCTACACCTTC; CDR3aa: CASIGVDRARNGYTF
len: 14; d_gene: .; v_gene: TRBV27; abundance: .; j_gene: TRBJ1-4; CDR3nt: TGTGCCAGCACTCCCCTTGGGGGGGCTGAAAAACTGTTTTTT; CDR3aa: CASTPLGGAEKLFF
len: 13; d_gene: TRBD1; v_gene: TRBV10-1; abundance: .; j_gene: TRBJ1-1; CDR3nt: TGCGCCAGCAGTCCCGGGACAGGGGTTGAAGCTTTCTTT; CDR3aa: CASSPGTGVEAFF
len: 14; d_gene: .; v_gene: TRBV5-1; abundance: .; j_gene: TRBJ2-7; CDR3nt: TGCGCCAGCAGCGTCGGGACAACGCTTCACGAGCAGTACTTC; CDR3aa: CASSVGTTLHEQYF
len: 17; d_gene: .; v_gene: TRBV9; abundance: .; j_gene: TRBJ2-1; CDR3nt: TGTGCCAGCAGCGTAGCCCTTTTAGCGGAGACCGGGGGTGAGCAGTTCTTC; CDR3aa: CASSVALLAETGGEQFF
len: 13; d_gene: .; v_gene: TRBV7-2; abundance: .; j_gene: TRBJ1-1; CDR3nt: TGTGCCAGCAGCCTACAGGAAAACACTGAAGCTTTCTTT; CDR3aa: CASSLQENTEAFF
len: 16; d_gene: TRBD2; v_gene: TRBV5-4; abundance: .; j_gene: TRBJ2-2; CDR3nt: TGTGCCAGCAGCTTCTCGACTAGCGGGAACACCGGGGAGCTGTTTTTT; CDR3aa: CASSFSTSGNTGELFF
len: 14; d_gene: TRBD2; v_gene: TRBV15; abundance: .; j_gene: TRBJ2-7; CDR3nt: TGTGCCACCAGGCGGACTAGCGGGCTCGGCGAGCAGTACTTC; CDR3aa: CATRRTSGLGEQYF
len: 13; d_gene: .; v_gene: TRBV2; abundance: .; j_gene: TRBJ1-2; CDR3nt: TGTGCCAGCAGTTCCACAGGGATGGAGGGCTACACCTTC; CDR3aa: CASSSTGMEGYTF